Described below is a single TCR beta chain sequence and its context. The sample comes from a study of cytomegalovirus exposure and HLA in healthy donors. CDR1 and CDR2 (germline): ENHRY, SYGVKD. The CDR3 has 12 residues. Trimming removed 5 bases at V and 6 bases at J, with 10 bases between. This PCR relied on a set of 60 Vbeta primers and 13 Jbeta primers. Produced via immunoSEQ multiplex PCR; TCRdb's table is partial and in-frame only. The sample consists of about 170,000 clones, 75% to 85% of them appearing once. Donors sampled were nominally healthy, though unrecorded immune exposures were likely. The receptor comes from a female donor in good health and CMV-seronegative. The J gene is TRBJ1-2, the V gene TRBV10-3; D possibly corresponds to TRBD1 (5 bases). Sequenced material: PBMCs. CDR3 region: CAISPLGDGYTF. DNA of the CDR3: TGTGCCATCAGTCCGCTAGGGGATGGCTACACCTTC.